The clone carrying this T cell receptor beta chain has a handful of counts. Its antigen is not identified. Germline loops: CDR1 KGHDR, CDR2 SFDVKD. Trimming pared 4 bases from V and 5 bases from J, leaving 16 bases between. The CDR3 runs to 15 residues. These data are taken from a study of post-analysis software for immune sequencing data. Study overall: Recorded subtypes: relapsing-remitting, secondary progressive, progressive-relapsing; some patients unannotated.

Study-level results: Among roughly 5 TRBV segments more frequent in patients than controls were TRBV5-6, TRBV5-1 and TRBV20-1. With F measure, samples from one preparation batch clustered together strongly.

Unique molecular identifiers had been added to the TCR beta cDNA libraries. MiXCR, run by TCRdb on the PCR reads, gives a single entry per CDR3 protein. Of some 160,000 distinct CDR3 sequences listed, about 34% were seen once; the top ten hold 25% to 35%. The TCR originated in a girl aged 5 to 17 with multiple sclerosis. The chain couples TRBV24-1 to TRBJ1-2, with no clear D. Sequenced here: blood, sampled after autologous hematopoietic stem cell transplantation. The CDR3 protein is CATSEPGLGSYGYTF. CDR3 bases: TGTGCCACCAGTGAGCCGGGGTTGGGCTCTTATGGCTACACCTTC.